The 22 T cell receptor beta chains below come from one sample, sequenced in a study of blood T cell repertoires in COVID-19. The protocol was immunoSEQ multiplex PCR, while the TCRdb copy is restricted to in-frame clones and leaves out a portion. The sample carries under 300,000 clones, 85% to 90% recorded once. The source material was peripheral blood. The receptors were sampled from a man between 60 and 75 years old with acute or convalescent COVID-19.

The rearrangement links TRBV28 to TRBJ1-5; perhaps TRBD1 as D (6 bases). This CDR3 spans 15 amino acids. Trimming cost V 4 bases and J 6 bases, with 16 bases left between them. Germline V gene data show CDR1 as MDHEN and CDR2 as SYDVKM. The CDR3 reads CASSYTTGSGQPQHF. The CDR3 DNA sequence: TGTGCCAGCAGTTATACCACAGGGTCGGGTCAGCCCCAGCATTTT.

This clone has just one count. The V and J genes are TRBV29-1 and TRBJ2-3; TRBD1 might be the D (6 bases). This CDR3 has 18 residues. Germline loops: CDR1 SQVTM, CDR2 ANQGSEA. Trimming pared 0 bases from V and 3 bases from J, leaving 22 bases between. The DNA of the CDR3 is TGCAGCGTTGAAGATACGGGGAGCAGGGGCTGGGGGACAGATACGCAGTATTTT. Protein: CSVEDTGSRGWGTDTQYF.

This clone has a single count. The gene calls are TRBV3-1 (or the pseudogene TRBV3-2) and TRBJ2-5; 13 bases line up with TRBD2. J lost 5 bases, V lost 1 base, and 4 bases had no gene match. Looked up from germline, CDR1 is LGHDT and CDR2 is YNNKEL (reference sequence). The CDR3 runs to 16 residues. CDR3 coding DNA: TGTGCCAGCAGCCAAGCAAAACTAGCGGGAGGGGAGACCCAGTACTTC. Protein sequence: CASSQAKLAGGETQYF.

CDR3 sequence reads: CASSPRGSGRGYEQYF. DNA for the CDR3: TGTGCCAGCAGCCCCCGGGGTAGCGGGAGGGGGTACGAGCAGTACTTC. This chain links TRBV11-3 with TRBJ2-7; TRBD2 matches 11 bases. This CDR3 region has 16 residues. Germline V gives CDR1 SGHNT, CDR2 YENEEA. V lost 5 bases, J lost 4 bases, and 10 bases stayed unmatched.

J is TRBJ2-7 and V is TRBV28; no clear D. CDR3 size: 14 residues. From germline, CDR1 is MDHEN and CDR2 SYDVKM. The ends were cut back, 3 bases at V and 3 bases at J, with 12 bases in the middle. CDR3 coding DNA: TGTGCCAGCAGTTTCCTCGCGACAAACTACGAGCAGTACTTC. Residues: CASSFLATNYEQYF.

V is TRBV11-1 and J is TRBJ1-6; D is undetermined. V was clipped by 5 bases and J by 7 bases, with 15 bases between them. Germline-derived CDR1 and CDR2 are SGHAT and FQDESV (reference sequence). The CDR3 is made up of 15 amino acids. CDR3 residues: CASSNRRGQNSPLHF. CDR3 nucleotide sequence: TGTGCCAGCAGCAATAGGCGGGGTCAGAATTCACCCCTCCACTTT.

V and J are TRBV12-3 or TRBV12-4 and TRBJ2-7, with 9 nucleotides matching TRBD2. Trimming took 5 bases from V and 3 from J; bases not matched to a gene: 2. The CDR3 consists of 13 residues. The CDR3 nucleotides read TGTGCCAGCAGTGGACTAGCGCTCTACGAGCAGTACTTC. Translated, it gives CASSGLALYEQYF.

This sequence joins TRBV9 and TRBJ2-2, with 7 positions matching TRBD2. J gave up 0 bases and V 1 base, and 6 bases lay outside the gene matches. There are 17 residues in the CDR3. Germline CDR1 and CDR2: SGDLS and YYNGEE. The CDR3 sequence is CASSVTSVATNTGELFF. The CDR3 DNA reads TGTGCCAGCAGCGTAACTAGCGTAGCTACGAACACCGGGGAGCTGTTTTTT.

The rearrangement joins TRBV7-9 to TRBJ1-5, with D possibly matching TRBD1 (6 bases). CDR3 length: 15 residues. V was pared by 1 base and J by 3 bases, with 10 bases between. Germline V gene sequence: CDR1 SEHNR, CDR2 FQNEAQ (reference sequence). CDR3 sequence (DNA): TGTGCCAGCAGCTTAGTGGCAGGGGACAATCAGCCCCAGCATTTT. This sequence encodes CASSLVAGDNQPQHF.

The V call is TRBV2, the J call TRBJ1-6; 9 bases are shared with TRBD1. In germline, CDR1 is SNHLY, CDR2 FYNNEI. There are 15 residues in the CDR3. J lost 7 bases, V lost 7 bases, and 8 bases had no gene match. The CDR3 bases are TGTGCCAGCATTCCGGGACAGGGATACAATTCACCCCTCCACTTT. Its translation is CASIPGQGYNSPLHF.

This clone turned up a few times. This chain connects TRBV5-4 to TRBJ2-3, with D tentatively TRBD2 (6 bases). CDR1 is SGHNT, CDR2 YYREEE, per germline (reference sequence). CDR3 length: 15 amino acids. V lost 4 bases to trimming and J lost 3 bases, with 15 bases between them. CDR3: CASSRGGDGTDTQYF. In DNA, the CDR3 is TGTGCCAGCAGCCGAGGAGGGGATGGGACAGATACGCAGTATTTT.

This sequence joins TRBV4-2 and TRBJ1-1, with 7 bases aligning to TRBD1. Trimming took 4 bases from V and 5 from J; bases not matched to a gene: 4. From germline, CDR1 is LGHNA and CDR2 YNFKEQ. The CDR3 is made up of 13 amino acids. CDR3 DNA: TGTGCCAGCAGCCTAGACAGGGTTACTGAAGCTTTCTTT. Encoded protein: CASSLDRVTEAFF.

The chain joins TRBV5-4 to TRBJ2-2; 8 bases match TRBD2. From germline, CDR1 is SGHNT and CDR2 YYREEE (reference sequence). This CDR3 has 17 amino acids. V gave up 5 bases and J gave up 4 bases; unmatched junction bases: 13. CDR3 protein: CASSSRGLAGFTGELFF. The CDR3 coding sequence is TGTGCCAGCAGTTCACGCGGCCTAGCGGGTTTCACCGGGGAGCTGTTTTTT.

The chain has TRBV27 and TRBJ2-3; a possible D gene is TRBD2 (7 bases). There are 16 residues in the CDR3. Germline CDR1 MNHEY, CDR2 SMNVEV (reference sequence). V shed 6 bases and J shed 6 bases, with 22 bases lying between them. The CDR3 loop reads CASRRVGGAGLDTQYF. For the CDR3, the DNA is TGTGCCAGCAGAAGGGTAGGGGGGGCAGGATTGGATACGCAGTATTTT.

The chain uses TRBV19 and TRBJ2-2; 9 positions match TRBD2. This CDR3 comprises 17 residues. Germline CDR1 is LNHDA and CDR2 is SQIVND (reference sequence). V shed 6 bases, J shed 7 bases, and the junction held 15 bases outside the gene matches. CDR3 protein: CASRLSSGMWKSGELFF. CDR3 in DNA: TGTGCCAGTAGACTTTCTAGCGGGATGTGGAAGAGCGGGGAGCTGTTTTTT.

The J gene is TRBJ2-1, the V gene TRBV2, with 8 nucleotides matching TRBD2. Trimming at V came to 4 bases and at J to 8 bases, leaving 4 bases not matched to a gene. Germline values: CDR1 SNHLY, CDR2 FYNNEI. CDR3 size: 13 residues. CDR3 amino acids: CASSVGLDHEQFF. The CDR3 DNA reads TGTGCCAGCAGTGTGGGACTAGACCATGAGCAGTTCTTC.

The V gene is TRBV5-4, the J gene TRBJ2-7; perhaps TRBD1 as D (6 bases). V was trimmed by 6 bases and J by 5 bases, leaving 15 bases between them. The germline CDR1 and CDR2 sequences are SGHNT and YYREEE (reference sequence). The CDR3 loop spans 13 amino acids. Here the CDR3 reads CASTIDRTHEQYF. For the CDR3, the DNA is TGTGCCAGCACCATAGACAGGACCCACGAGCAGTACTTC.

The CDR3 spells CASSPSWFGQGDTEAFF. CDR3 bases: TGCGCCAGCAGCCCTTCCTGGTTTGGGCAGGGGGACACTGAAGCTTTCTTT. The chain uses TRBV4-1 and TRBJ1-1, with TRBD1 matching 7 bases. Germline CDR1 and CDR2: MGHRA and YSYEKL. J was trimmed by 3 bases and V by 4 bases; bases with no gene match: 14. There are 17 residues in the CDR3.

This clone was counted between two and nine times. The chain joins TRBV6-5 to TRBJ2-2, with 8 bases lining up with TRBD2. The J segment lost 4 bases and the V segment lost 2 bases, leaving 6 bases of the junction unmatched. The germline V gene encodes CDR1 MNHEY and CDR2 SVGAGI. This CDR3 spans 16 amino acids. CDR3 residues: CASSYPGGVGTGELFF. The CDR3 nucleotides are TGTGCCAGCAGTTACCCCGGGGGGGTGGGCACCGGGGAGCTGTTTTTT.

The CDR3 DNA is TGTGCCAGCAGTTTTTCTAGCGCAACGAACACCGGGGAGCTGTTTTTT. This encodes CASSFSSATNTGELFF. This chain links TRBV6-2 or TRBV6-3 with TRBJ2-2, with a possible D match to TRBD2 (6 bases). The CDR3 has 16 amino acids. Germline V lookup: CDR1 MNHEY, CDR2 SVGEGT. V dropped 4 bases and J dropped 0 bases, with 12 bases sitting between them.

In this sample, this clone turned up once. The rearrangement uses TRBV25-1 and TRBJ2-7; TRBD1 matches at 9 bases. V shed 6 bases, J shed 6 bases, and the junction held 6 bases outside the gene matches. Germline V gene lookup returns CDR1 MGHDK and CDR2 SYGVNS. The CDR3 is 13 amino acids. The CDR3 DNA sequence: TGTGCCAGCAGGGGGACAGGGTACGGCGAGCAGTACTTC. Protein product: CASRGTGYGEQYF.

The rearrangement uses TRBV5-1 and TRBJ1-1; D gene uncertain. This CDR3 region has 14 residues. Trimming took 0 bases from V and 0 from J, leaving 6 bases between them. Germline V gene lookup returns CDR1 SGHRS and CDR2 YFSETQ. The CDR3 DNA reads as TGCGCCAGCAGCTTGGACGCAGTGAACACTGAAGCTTTCTTT. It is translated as CASSLDAVNTEAFF.